These 18 T cell receptor beta chains were all obtained from the same sample, sequenced in a study of blood T cell repertoires in COVID-19. Clones were sequenced by immunoSEQ multiplex PCR, and TCRdb holds only the in-frame ones, with some missing. The sample contains around 50,000 clones, around 84% of which appear only once. What was sequenced was peripheral blood. The receptors were gathered from a human donor in a cohort sampled during active COVID-19.

The CDR3 coding sequence is TGTGCCAGCAGCAACAGGATTACGAACACCGGGGAGCTGTTTTTT. It yields the protein CASSNRITNTGELFF. The genes are TRBV5-4 and TRBJ2-2; weak D call: TRBD1 (5 bases). V lost 4 bases to trimming and J lost 0 bases, with 10 bases between them. The germline V gene has CDR1 SGHNT and CDR2 YYREEE (reference sequence). The CDR3 runs 15 residues.

The chain carries TRBV5-1 and TRBJ2-3; TRBD2 matches 9 bases. CDR3 length: 16 amino acids. Germline CDR1 and CDR2: SGHRS and YFSETQ. With 4 bases clipped from V and 1 base from J, the junction kept 7 bases outside the gene matches. The CDR3 coding sequence is TGCGCCAGCAGCACTGTAGCGGGAGTGGGCACAGATACGCAGTATTTT. It yields the protein CASSTVAGVGTDTQYF.

This clone was detected once. The chain recombines TRBV18 with TRBJ2-1; 8 bases fit TRBD2. J lost 3 bases, V lost 3 bases, and 10 bases had no gene match. The CDR3 is 17 amino acids. The germline V gene encodes CDR1 KGHSH and CDR2 LQKENI. The CDR3 DNA reads TGTGCCAGCTCACCCTGGGCCAGCGGGAGCAACTACAATGAGCAGTTCTTC. Its translation: CASSPWASGSNYNEQFF.

The genes are TRBV28 and TRBJ2-7, with no clear D. This CDR3 is built from 12 residues. V dropped 2 bases and J dropped 3 bases, with 5 bases sitting between them. Germline V gene sequence: CDR1 MDHEN, CDR2 SYDVKM. Here the CDR3 DNA reads TGTGCCAGCAGTTTAGTCCGCTACGAGCAGTACTTC. Translated, it gives CASSLVRYEQYF.

The genes are TRBV27 and TRBJ1-1; 10 bases fit TRBD1. Trimming took 1 base from V and 5 from J; bases not matched to a gene: 7. CDR3 length equals 16 residues. The germline V gene has CDR1 MNHEY and CDR2 SMNVEV (reference sequence). In DNA, the CDR3 is TGTGCCAGCAGTTTATACCCCGGGACAGGGGAAACTGAAGCTTTCTTT. Translating it yields CASSLYPGTGETEAFF.

This chain joins TRBV6-6 and TRBJ2-3; D might be TRBD2 (6 bases). Trimming left V 4 bases short and J 3 bases short, with 11 bases between. The CDR3 covers 14 residues. Germline assignment: CDR1 MNHNY and CDR2 SVGAGI (reference sequence). The CDR3 spells CASSWGEWTDTQYF. CDR3 coding DNA: TGTGCCAGCAGTTGGGGGGAGTGGACAGATACGCAGTATTTT.

The genes are TRBV5-1 and TRBJ2-1; weak D call: TRBD2 (6 bases). V was trimmed by 6 bases and J by 7 bases, leaving 17 bases between them. The CDR3 is 14 residues long. The germline gives CDR1 SGHRS, CDR2 YFSETQ. In DNA form, the CDR3 reads TGCGCCAGCAACACGGGACTTTGGGGTAATGAGCAGTTCTTC. Translated, it gives CASNTGLWGNEQFF.

The V call is TRBV30, the J call TRBJ2-3, with 9 bases fitting TRBD2. CDR3 length equals 15 residues. The trim removed 7 bases at V and 0 bases at J, leaving 8 bases unmatched. Germline V lookup: CDR1 GTSNPN, CDR2 SVGIG (reference sequence). CDR3 in amino acids: CAFSPLAGSTDTQYF. The DNA of the CDR3 is TGTGCCTTTTCGCCCCTAGCGGGAAGCACAGATACGCAGTATTTT.

CDR3 sequence (DNA): TGTGCCAGCAGCTTACCCGGACAGGCTAACAATGAGCAGTTCTTC. This gives the protein CASSLPGQANNEQFF. The genes are TRBV7-2 and TRBJ2-1, with TRBD1 matching 7 bases. The CDR3 spans 15 residues. Germline V gives CDR1 SGHTA, CDR2 FQGNSA. After removal of 2 bases from V and 5 bases from J, the junction contained 6 bases not matched to a gene.

The J gene is TRBJ2-7, the V gene TRBV13, with 7 bases fitting TRBD2. V trimming: 0 bases; J trimming: 1 base; junction bases outside the gene matches: 3. Germline assignment: CDR1 PRHDT and CDR2 FYEKMQ (reference sequence). The length of the CDR3 is 15 residues. The CDR3 nucleotides are TGTGCCAGCAGCTTAGGGCGGGAGAAATCCTACGAGCAGTACTTC. Protein: CASSLGREKSYEQYF.

The chain links TRBV7-2 to TRBJ2-5; 10 positions agree with TRBD2. V lost 4 bases to trimming and J lost 0 bases; unmatched junction nucleotides: 2. Germline CDR1 is SGHTA and CDR2 is FQGNSA. The CDR3 spans 15 residues. The CDR3 is CASSSSGSYQETQYF. CDR3 coding DNA: TGTGCCAGCAGCTCTAGCGGGAGCTACCAAGAGACCCAGTACTTC.

This chain uses TRBV7-2 with TRBJ2-1; 11 bases fit TRBD2. Trimming at V came to 1 base and at J to 0 bases, leaving 5 bases not matched to a gene. CDR1 and CDR2 (germline): SGHTA, FQGNSA. The CDR3 spans 18 residues. CDR3: CASSLGLAGGSSYNEQFF. CDR3 bases: TGTGCCAGCAGCTTAGGGTTAGCGGGAGGGAGCTCCTACAATGAGCAGTTCTTC.

The chain recombines TRBV10-3 with TRBJ1-5; tentative D call: TRBD1 (5 bases). Trimming took off 10 bases at V and 2 bases at J, with 12 bases between the two ends. CDR3 length equals 13 residues. CDR1 ENHRY and CDR2 SYGVKD come from the germline V gene. The CDR3 region has the DNA TGTGCCACCACGGCGGGGGGCAATCAGCCCCAGCATTTT. This translates into CATTAGGNQPQHF.

V is TRBV2 and J is TRBJ2-2; the D gene is possibly TRBD2 (5 bases). Germline lookup yields CDR1 SNHLY and CDR2 FYNNEI. V was cut by 6 bases and J by 4 bases, with 12 bases left in between. The CDR3 runs to 14 residues. The CDR3 protein is CASSAGGFTGELFF. The CDR3 bases are TGTGCCAGCAGCGCGGGCGGGTTCACCGGGGAGCTGTTTTTT.

The rearrangement links TRBV10-3 to TRBJ2-5, with 9 bases fitting TRBD2. The V and J ends lost 7 bases and 5 bases, in that order; junction bases with no gene match: 8. The germline V gene has CDR1 ENHRY and CDR2 SYGVKD. This CDR3 is 14 amino acids long. The CDR3 here is CAIKGSGSWETQYF. CDR3 nucleotide sequence: TGTGCCATCAAGGGTAGCGGGAGCTGGGAGACCCAGTACTTC.

CDR3 DNA: TGTGCCAGCAGCCAGAAGGACAGGGGCCGGACCGGGGAGCTGTTTTTT. Translation: CASSQKDRGRTGELFF. The chain recombines TRBV11-3 with TRBJ2-2, with 9 bases that match TRBD1. This CDR3 contains 16 residues. Unmatched junction bases numbered 9, after V lost 5 bases and J lost 5 bases. Germline values: CDR1 SGHNT, CDR2 YENEEA.

The rearrangement links TRBV6-4 to TRBJ2-1, with D tentatively TRBD1 (5 bases). The CDR3 loop spans 13 amino acids. From germline, CDR1 is MRHNA and CDR2 SNTAGT. The V end lost 4 bases, the J end lost 6 bases, and 10 bases lay between the germline ends. DNA of the CDR3: TGTGCCAGCAGTGCTCAGGGTGGCAATGAGCAGTTCTTC. It yields the protein CASSAQGGNEQFF.

The V call is TRBV15, the J call TRBJ2-7; 9 nucleotides align to TRBD1. V dropped 0 bases and J dropped 4; count of bases not matched to a gene: 7. Per germline, CDR1 LNHNV and CDR2 YYDKDF (reference sequence). The CDR3 runs to 16 residues. CDR3: CATSRDGGTGRYEQYF. CDR3 DNA sequence: TGTGCCACCAGCAGAGATGGTGGGACAGGGCGATACGAGCAGTACTTC.